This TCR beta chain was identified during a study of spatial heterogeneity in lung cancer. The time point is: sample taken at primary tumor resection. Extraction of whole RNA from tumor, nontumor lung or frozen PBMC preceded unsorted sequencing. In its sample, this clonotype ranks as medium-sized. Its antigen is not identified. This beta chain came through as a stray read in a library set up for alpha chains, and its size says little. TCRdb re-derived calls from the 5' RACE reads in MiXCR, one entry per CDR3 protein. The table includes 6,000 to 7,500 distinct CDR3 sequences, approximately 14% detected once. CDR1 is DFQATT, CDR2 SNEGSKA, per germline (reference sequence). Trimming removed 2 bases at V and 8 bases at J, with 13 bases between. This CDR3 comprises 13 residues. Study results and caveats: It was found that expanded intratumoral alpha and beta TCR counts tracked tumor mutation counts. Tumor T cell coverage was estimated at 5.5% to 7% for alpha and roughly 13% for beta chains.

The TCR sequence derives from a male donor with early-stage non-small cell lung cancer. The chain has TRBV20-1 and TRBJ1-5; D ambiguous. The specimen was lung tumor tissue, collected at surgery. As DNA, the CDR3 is TGCAGTGCTAGAAGGAAGGTAGACGAGCCCCAGCATTTT. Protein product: CSARRKVDEPQHF.